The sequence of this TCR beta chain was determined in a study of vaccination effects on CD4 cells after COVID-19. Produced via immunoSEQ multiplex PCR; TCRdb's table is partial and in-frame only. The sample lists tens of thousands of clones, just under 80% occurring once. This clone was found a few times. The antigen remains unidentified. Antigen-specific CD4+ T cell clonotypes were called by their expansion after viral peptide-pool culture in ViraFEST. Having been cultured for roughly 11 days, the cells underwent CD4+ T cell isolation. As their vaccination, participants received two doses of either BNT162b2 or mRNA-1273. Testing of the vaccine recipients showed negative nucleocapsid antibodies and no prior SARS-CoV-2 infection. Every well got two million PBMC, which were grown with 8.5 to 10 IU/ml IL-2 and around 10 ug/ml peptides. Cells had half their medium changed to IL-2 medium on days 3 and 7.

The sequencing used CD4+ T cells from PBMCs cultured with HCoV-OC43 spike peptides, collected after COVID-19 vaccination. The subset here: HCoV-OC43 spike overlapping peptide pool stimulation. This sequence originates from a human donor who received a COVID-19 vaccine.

The chain's CDR3 is CASSLFRTFDAEAFF. CDR3 DNA: TGTGCCAGCAGTTTATTTCGGACCTTTGACGCTGAAGCTTTCTTT. This chain links TRBV28 with TRBJ1-1; D is unclear. This CDR3 is 15 amino acids long. Between the trimmed V and J ends, which lost 1 base and 6 bases, there was a span of 15 bases. The germline V gene encodes CDR1 MDHEN and CDR2 SYDVKM.